The rows below give T cell receptor beta chains drawn from one sample of a study of regulatory T cells in long-lasting Graves disease. TCRdb re-called the multiplex PCR reads with MiXCR, one entry per CDR3 protein. The top ten hold 14% of the sample, which has 430,000 or so distinct CDR3 sequences, around 20% seen once. Sample: peripheral blood mononuclear cells (PBMCs), taken when the disease was refractory, from a patient treated with antithyroid drugs. The receptors originated from a female donor with Graves disease. CDR3s include the opening cysteine and the closing phenylalanine or tryptophan. The D gene is left open where the match is weak. The listing skips clone size in some rows; elsewhere it reads once, few, many or a size class.

J gene	V gene	D gene	clone size	CDR3 DNA	CDR3 protein
TRBJ1-3	TRBV28	-	-	TGTGCCAGCAGTTTAGCCACTACAGGGTTCGGAAACACCATATATTTT	CASSLATTGFGNTIYF
TRBJ2-7	TRBV28	TRBD2	many	TGTGCCAGCAGTTTACCCGGACTAGCGGGATACGAGCAGTACTTC	CASSLPGLAGYEQYF
TRBJ2-2	TRBV10-3	-	-	TGTGCCATCGGAGGGTACACCGGGGAGCTGTTTTTT	CAIGGYTGELFF
TRBJ2-5	TRBV5-1	TRBD2	few	TGCGCCAGCAGCTTGTCGGGAGGCCCCGTAGAGACCCAGTACTTC	CASSLSGGPVETQYF
TRBJ2-7	TRBV2	-	-	TGTGCCAGCAGGGAAGGACACAGCTCAGAGACCCAGTACGAGCAGTACTTC	CASREGHSSETQYEQYF
TRBJ1-5	TRBV12-3/TRBV12-4	TRBD1	-	TGTGCCAGCAGTTTTGACAGGGGGCCTGGGGGCAATCAGCCCCAGCATTTT	CASSFDRGPGGNQPQHF
TRBJ2-7	TRBV30	-	few	TGTGCCTGGAGGGCACAGGTTAGCTCCTACGAGCAGTACTTC	CAWRAQVSSYEQYF
TRBJ1-4	TRBV30	-	-	TGTGCCTGGAGAGGAGGGAGGATTGAAAAACTGTTTTTT	CAWRGGRIEKLFF
TRBJ2-1	TRBV6-2/TRBV6-3	-	-	TGTGCCAGCAGTTCTCAAAGAGCGGATACCTACAATGAGCAGTTCTTC	CASSSQRADTYNEQFF
TRBJ2-3	TRBV28	TRBD2	-	TGTGCCAGCAGTCAACGACTAGCGGCAGACACAGATACGCAGTATTTT	CASSQRLAADTDTQYF
TRBJ2-2	TRBV7-9	-	-	TGTGCCAGCACCCGAGCGAGAACCGGGGAGCTGTTTTTT	CASTRARTGELFF
TRBJ2-7	TRBV7-2	TRBD2	few	TGTGCCAGCAGCTTATTGCGGACTAGCGGGAGTAGGACCTACGAGCAGTACTTC	CASSLLRTSGSRTYEQYF
TRBJ2-7	TRBV10-1	-	few	TGCGCCAGCAGCCGGGACATCCCAACCTACGAGCAGTACTTC	CASSRDIPTYEQYF